The clone carrying this T cell receptor (beta chain) occurred a few times. What it binds is unknown. Trimming took off 0 bases at V and 1 base at J, with 7 bases between the two ends. Per the germline V gene, CDR1 is SGHRS and CDR2 is YFSETQ. The CDR3 contains 14 residues. Sequenced by immunoSEQ multiplex PCR; TCRdb stores in-frame clones only, minus some. The sample consists of approximately 100,000 clones, approximately 93% of them appearing once. This specimen comes from a study of T cell responses to AZD1222 COVID-19 vaccine. Study-wide findings and caveats: Repertoires were collected only later (after the peak T cell response had occurred). Clonal diversity may have been underestimated in mostly white British donors.

The chain combines TRBV5-1 with TRBJ1-1; D unresolved. The TCR comes from an adult in good health. Sequenced here: peripheral blood, sampled on day 0 of AZD1222 vaccination. Here the CDR3 DNA reads TGCGCCAGCAGCTTGGTTCGGAGGAACACTGAAGCTTTCTTT. It yields the protein CASSLVRRNTEAFF.